The 30 T cell receptor beta chains below were found in one sample sequenced in a study of T-cell reconstitution after alpha-beta-depleted transplantation in children. Unique molecular identifiers featured in how the TCRbeta library was prepared. Each CDR3 protein is one row after TCRdb ran MiXCR on the PCR reads. The sample records about 300,000 distinct CDR3 sequences, 10% being singletons. The sequencing used PBMCs, collected before TCRalphabeta/CD19-depleted stem cell transplant. Every receptor here comes from a boy in the first two years of life with acute myeloid leukemia, due to receive a stem cell transplant.

This clonotype was detected only a few times. The genes are TRBV5-4 and TRBJ2-5; D is unclear. Looked up from germline, CDR1 is SGHNT and CDR2 is YYREEE (reference sequence). This CDR3 is built from 14 residues. Trimming took 0 bases from V and 2 from J, leaving 8 bases between them. This chain's CDR3 is CASSLDVGQETQYF. In DNA form, the CDR3 reads TGTGCCAGCAGCTTGGACGTGGGGCAAGAGACCCAGTACTTC.

This clonotype was detected only a few times. The rearrangement uses TRBV7-9 and TRBJ2-2; D perhaps matches TRBD2 (6 bases). Germline V gene sequence: CDR1 SEHNR, CDR2 FQNEAQ (reference sequence). Trimming cost V 3 bases and J 9 bases, with 11 bases left between them. The CDR3 has 13 residues. CDR3 amino acids: CASSLGGRRELFF. Here the CDR3 DNA reads TGTGCCAGCAGCTTGGGGGGAAGGAGGGAGCTGTTTTTT. Full variable domain (missing parts from reference TRBV7-9 and TRBJ2-2): DTGVSQNPRHKITKRGQNVTFRCDPISEHNRLYWYRQTLGQGPEFLTYFQNEAQLEKSRLLSDRFSAERPKGSFSTLEIQRTEQGDSAMYLCASSLGGRRELFFGEGSRLTVL.

This clonotype was counted ten times or more. The chain links TRBV15 to TRBJ2-7; D may be TRBD1 or TRBD2 (5 bases each). Germline loops: CDR1 LNHNV, CDR2 YYDKDF (reference sequence). Trimming pared 0 bases from V and 2 bases from J, leaving 17 bases between. CDR3 length: 17 amino acids. The CDR3 bases are TGTGCCACCAGCAGAGATTCAACTAGACAGTTACCCTACGAGCAGTACTTC. Protein: CATSRDSTRQLPYEQYF. The whole variable domain, remainder taken from reference TRBV15 and TRBJ2-7, is DAMVIQNPRYQVTQFGKPVTLSCSQTLNHNVMYWYQQKSSQAPKLLFHYYDKDFNNEADTPDNFQSRRPNTSFCFLDIRSPGLGDTAMYLCATSRDSTRQLPYEQYFGPGTRLTVT.

The table lists this clonotype with many counts. The V call is TRBV11-2, the J call TRBJ1-2; D possibly corresponds to TRBD1 (6 bases). The V end lost 2 bases, the J end lost 0 bases, and 10 bases lay between the germline ends. Germline loops: CDR1 SGHAT, CDR2 FQNNGV. The CDR3 extends over 15 amino acids. The CDR3 coding sequence is TGTGCCAGCAGCTTAAGACAGGAAGCTAACTATGGCTACACCTTC. This gives the protein CASSLRQEANYGYTF.

In regard to this clonotype: A much larger clone sits a single nucleotide away, making a read error possible. The CDR3 DNA reads as TGCGCCAGCAGCCAAGATACAGGAAACAGGGCGATCACCGGGGAGCTGTTTTTT. Translated: CASSQDTGNRAITGELFF. The chain employs TRBV4-3 and TRBJ2-2; the D gene is possibly TRBD1 (6 bases). With 0 bases removed from V and 4 bases from J, the gap between germline ends came to 18 bases. This CDR3 spans 18 amino acids. Germline-derived CDR1 and CDR2 are LGHNA and YSLEER.

The table lists this clonotype with many counts. The chain joins TRBV2 to TRBJ2-1; 7 bases align to TRBD1. This CDR3 contains 17 residues. Looked up from germline, CDR1 is SNHLY and CDR2 is FYNNEI. Trimming at V came to 5 bases and at J to 3 bases, leaving 13 bases not matched to a gene. CDR3 sequence reads: CASSPMGQNNVYNEQFF. The CDR3 DNA follows: TGTGCCAGCAGTCCCATGGGACAGAATAATGTCTACAATGAGCAGTTCTTC.

This clonotype showed up many times. The genes are TRBV29-1 and TRBJ2-1; D is unclear. V lost 1 base, J lost 6 bases, and 7 bases lay in between. CDR1 SQVTM and CDR2 ANQGSEA come from the germline V gene. There are 12 residues in the CDR3. CDR3 sequence (DNA): TGCAGCGTTGAAGGGAGTGCCAATGAGCAGTTCTTC. As protein: CSVEGSANEQFF.

This clonotype was recorded many times. The V gene is TRBV7-6, the J gene TRBJ1-4; D call uncertain. The CDR3 length is 15 residues. The germline V gene encodes CDR1 SGHVS and CDR2 FNYEAQ. Deletions cut 5 bases from V and 5 bases from J, with 15 bases between. The CDR3 loop is CASSTYTGSNEKLFF. CDR3 in DNA: TGTGCCAGCAGCACCTATACGGGATCGAATGAAAAACTGTTTTTT.

In this sample, this clonotype turned up many times. The chain links TRBV25-1 to TRBJ2-7, with D possibly being TRBD1 or TRBD2 (6 bases each). Germline V gene lookup returns CDR1 MGHDK and CDR2 SYGVNS. V lost 8 bases to trimming and J lost 0 bases, with 20 bases between them. The CDR3 length is 16 residues. CDR3 nucleotide sequence: TGTGCCAGCGGCCCCCCCGGGGGCCACAGCTCCTACGAGCAGTACTTC. Encoded protein: CASGPPGGHSSYEQYF.

This clonotype has at least ten counts. The chain links TRBV12-3 or TRBV12-4 to TRBJ1-5; no firm D call. This CDR3 region has 16 residues. V was pared by 8 bases and J by 4 bases, with 21 bases between. The CDR3: CASGLNGGEENQPQHF. The CDR3 DNA follows: TGTGCCAGCGGCCTCAACGGCGGGGAAGAGAATCAGCCCCAGCATTTT.

This clonotype showed up many times. This chain joins TRBV19 and TRBJ2-7; D gene uncertain. Per the germline V gene, CDR1 is LNHDA and CDR2 is SQIVND (reference sequence). V lost 5 bases and J lost 7, with 18 bases in between. The CDR3 covers 14 residues. As DNA, the CDR3 is TGTGCCAGTAGTGCTCTTGGCTTGACTTGGGAGCAGTACTTC. Its protein is CASSALGLTWEQYF.

This clonotype was observed a handful of times. The chain is built from TRBV4-3 and TRBJ2-6, with 7 bases lining up with TRBD2. Germline V gives CDR1 LGHNA, CDR2 YSLEER. V lost 3 bases, J lost 2 bases, and 10 bases stayed unmatched. The CDR3 loop spans 18 amino acids. The CDR3 spells CASSQGRGEETGANVLTF. The CDR3 DNA reads TGCGCCAGCAGCCAGGGCCGGGGGGAGGAGACTGGGGCCAACGTCCTGACTTTC.

This clonotype was recorded many times. The V and J genes are TRBV7-8 and TRBJ2-7; 9 bases are shared with TRBD1. The CDR3 totals 15 residues. V lost 0 bases and J lost 2; bases outside the gene matches: 2. Germline V gene sequence: CDR1 SGHVS, CDR2 FQNEAQ. DNA of the CDR3: TGTGCCAGCAGCTTAGCACGGGACAGGGCCTACGAGCAGTACTTC. It yields the protein CASSLARDRAYEQYF.

This clonotype appeared many times. The rearrangement links TRBV6-2 or TRBV6-3 to TRBJ2-7, with 8 bases fitting TRBD1. V trimming: 0 bases; J trimming: 1 base; junction bases outside the gene matches: 2. This CDR3 region has 15 residues. Germline V gene lookup returns CDR1 MNHEY and CDR2 SVGEGT. CDR3 residues: CASSYSGTGSYEQYF. DNA of the CDR3: TGTGCCAGCAGTTACTCAGGGACAGGATCCTACGAGCAGTACTTC.

Concerning this clonotype itself: A much larger clone lies one base from this, so it may be a read error. The chain carries TRBV6-1 and TRBJ1-1, with D tentatively TRBD1 (6 bases). Germline CDR1 is MNHNS and CDR2 is SASEGT. V lost 6 bases and J 4 bases, leaving 12 bases between the germline ends. The CDR3 runs 13 residues. CDR3 coding DNA: TGTGCCAGCAGCAGGGGCTTTAGCACTGAAGCTTTCTTT. It codes for CASSRGFSTEAFF.

Ten or more counts support this clonotype. The rearrangement uses TRBV5-1 and TRBJ2-5; TRBD2 matches at 8 bases. This CDR3 region has 14 residues. V was clipped by 3 bases and J by 3 bases; unmatched bases: 4. From germline, CDR1 is SGHRS and CDR2 YFSETQ. The CDR3 sequence is CASSWTGGEETQYF. In nucleotides, the CDR3 is TGCGCCAGCAGCTGGACGGGGGGGGAAGAGACCCAGTACTTC. Based on the CDR3 plus reference TRBV5-1 and TRBJ2-5, the full variable domain is KAGVTQTPRYLIKTRGQQVTLSCSPISGHRSVSWYQQTPGQGLQFLFEYFSETQRNKGNFPGRFSGRQFSNSRSEMNVSTLELGDSALYLCASSWTGGEETQYFGPGTRLLVL.

The chain carries TRBV20-1 and TRBJ1-5, with D unclear. There are 13 residues in the CDR3. Germline lookup yields CDR1 DFQATT and CDR2 SNEGSKA (reference sequence). Trimming took off 4 bases at V and 4 bases at J, with 11 bases between the two ends. DNA for the CDR3: TGCAGTGCTAAAAAGGTTGGGAATCAGCCCCAGCATTTT. Translated, it gives CSAKKVGNQPQHF.

This clonotype was counted a few times. The chain joins TRBV3-1 to TRBJ2-5; maybe TRBD2 (6 bases). V was trimmed by 7 bases and J by 5 bases, leaving 14 bases between them. The V gene's germline CDR1 is LGHDT and CDR2 YNNKEL (reference sequence). This CDR3 contains 13 residues. As DNA, the CDR3 is TGTGCCAGCACCAATTTGGGAGGTGAGACCCAGTACTTC. Encoded protein: CASTNLGGETQYF.

A few counts support this clonotype. This chain links TRBV5-1 with TRBJ2-1; 13 positions agree with TRBD2. The germline gives CDR1 SGHRS, CDR2 YFSETQ. Germline trimming cut 1 base from V and 12 bases from J; bases unmatched to any gene: 7. The CDR3 totals 15 residues. The CDR3 coding sequence is TGCGCCAGCAGCTTGTCAACTAGCGGGGGGGGTGGGCAGTTCTTC. Protein: CASSLSTSGGGGQFF.

This clonotype was seen more than once but under ten times. The rearrangement joins TRBV5-1 to TRBJ2-1; D might be TRBD2 (6 bases). V gave up 6 bases and J gave up 5 bases, with 12 bases separating them. This CDR3 contains 13 residues. Germline-derived CDR1 and CDR2 are SGHRS and YFSETQ. CDR3 in DNA: TGCGCCAGCAACTGGGACTGGGACAATGAGCAGTTCTTC. Translation: CASNWDWDNEQFF.

This clonotype occurred many times. The V gene is TRBV19, the J gene TRBJ1-1; TRBD1 agrees at 9 bases. V was pared by 10 bases and J by 4 bases, with 7 bases of the junction left unmatched. Germline CDR1 LNHDA, CDR2 SQIVND (reference sequence). The CDR3 spans 13 residues. The DNA for the CDR3 is TGTGCCACTCAACAGGGGGCGCGCACTGAAGCTTTCTTT. It codes for CATQQGARTEAFF.

This clonotype was counted between two and nine times. The chain couples TRBV3-1 to TRBJ2-2; 8 bases fit TRBD2. Trimming at V came to 0 bases and at J to 7 bases, leaving 7 bases not matched to a gene. CDR1 LGHDT and CDR2 YNNKEL come from the germline V gene (reference sequence). The CDR3 contains 16 residues. DNA of the CDR3: TGTGCCAGCAGCCAAGACCCGGGGGGGCGGAACGGGGAGCTGTTTTTT. Amino acid sequence: CASSQDPGGRNGELFF.

As regards this clonotype: A much more abundant neighbour one base away suggests this may be a read error. The V call is TRBV28, the J call TRBJ1-2; D unclear. This CDR3 is built from 13 residues. The germline V gene has CDR1 MDHEN and CDR2 SYDVKM. V lost 5 bases to trimming and J lost 7 bases, with 14 bases between them. This CDR3 is CASSLADSCGYTF. As DNA, the CDR3 is TGTGCCAGCAGTCTGGCAGACTCCTGTGGCTACACCTTC.

This clonotype showed up many times. This chain uses TRBV28 with TRBJ2-5; TRBD2 agrees at 9 bases. Germline CDR1 and CDR2: MDHEN and SYDVKM. Trimming took 8 bases from V and 2 from J; bases not matched to a gene: 9. CDR3 length equals 15 residues. This CDR3 is CASGLAGSVQETQYF. DNA for the CDR3: TGTGCCAGCGGGCTAGCGGGGTCGGTACAAGAGACCCAGTACTTC.

This clonotype showed up many times. This chain connects TRBV5-1 to TRBJ2-1; D is uncertain. Germline V gene lookup returns CDR1 SGHRS and CDR2 YFSETQ. This CDR3 region has 14 residues. V gave up 7 bases and J gave up 8 bases, with 19 bases separating them. CDR3 region: CASGDLGERHEQFF. The CDR3 region has the DNA TGCGCCAGCGGCGATCTAGGAGAACGCCATGAGCAGTTCTTC.

In its sample, this clonotype was seen many times. This chain connects TRBV7-2 to TRBJ2-2; D unclear. Germline V lookup: CDR1 SGHTA, CDR2 FQGNSA. This CDR3 spans 15 amino acids. Trimming took off 0 bases at V and 2 bases at J, with 7 bases between the two ends. The CDR3 here is CASSLAWLNTGELFF. As DNA, the CDR3 is TGTGCCAGCAGCTTAGCGTGGCTAAACACCGGGGAGCTGTTTTTT.

In its sample, this clonotype was seen many times. The chain links TRBV7-2 to TRBJ2-3, with 10 bases identical to TRBD2. CDR3 size: 16 residues. Losses at the gene ends were 6 bases for V and 5 bases for J; bases not matched to a gene: 11. Per the germline V gene, CDR1 is SGHTA and CDR2 is FQGNSA. CDR3 sequence: CASSRSSGGEVDTQYF. Written as DNA, the CDR3 is TGTGCCAGCAGTCGGTCCAGCGGGGGGGAAGTAGATACGCAGTATTTT. Supplemented by reference TRBV7-2 and TRBJ2-3, the full variable domain reads GAGVSQSPSNKVTEKGKDVELRCDPISGHTALYWYRQSLGQGLEFLIYFQGNSAPDKSGLPSDRFSAERTGGSVSTLTIQRTQQEDSAVYLCASSRSSGGEVDTQYFGPGTRLTVL.

This clonotype was seen ten or more times. The chain carries TRBV6-2 or TRBV6-3 and TRBJ2-5; 8 bases are shared with TRBD2. Germline lookup yields CDR1 MNHEY and CDR2 SVGEGT. Trimming removed 5 bases from V and 5 bases from J; junction bases left unmatched: 10. The CDR3 extends over 15 amino acids. For the CDR3, the DNA is TGTGCCAGCAGTCCTGCGGGGGGCCGCGGGGAGACCCAGTACTTC. Translating it yields CASSPAGGRGETQYF.

This clonotype was picked up many times. The V call is TRBV12-3 or TRBV12-4, the J call TRBJ2-7; TRBD1 aligns across 11 bases. The ends lost 4 bases at V and 3 bases at J; junction bases unmatched: 2. The CDR3 is made up of 14 amino acids. The CDR3 here is CASSWTGGGYEQYF. DNA for the CDR3: TGTGCCAGCAGTTGGACAGGGGGCGGCTACGAGCAGTACTTC.

The sample holds many counts of this clonotype. The chain combines TRBV10-3 with TRBJ2-5; a weak D match, TRBD2 (6 bases). V dropped 1 base and J dropped 5 bases, with 14 bases sitting between them. The CDR3 is 15 amino acids. Germline-derived CDR1 and CDR2 are ENHRY and SYGVKD. This CDR3 reads CAISEWTGERETQYF. Written as DNA, the CDR3 is TGTGCCATCAGTGAGTGGACGGGAGAAAGGGAGACCCAGTACTTC.